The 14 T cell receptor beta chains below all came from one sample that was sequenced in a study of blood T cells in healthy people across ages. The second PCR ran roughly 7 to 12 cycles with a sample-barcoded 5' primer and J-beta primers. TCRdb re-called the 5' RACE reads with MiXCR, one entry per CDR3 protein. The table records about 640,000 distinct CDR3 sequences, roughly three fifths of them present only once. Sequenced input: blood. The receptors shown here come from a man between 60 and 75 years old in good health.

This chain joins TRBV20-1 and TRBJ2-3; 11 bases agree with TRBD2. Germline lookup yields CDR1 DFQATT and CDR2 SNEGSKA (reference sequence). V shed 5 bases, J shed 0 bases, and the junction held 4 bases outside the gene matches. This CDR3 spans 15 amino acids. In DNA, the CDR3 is TGCAGTGCTCCTCTAGCGGGGGGAAGCACAGATACGCAGTATTTT. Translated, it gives CSAPLAGGSTDTQYF.

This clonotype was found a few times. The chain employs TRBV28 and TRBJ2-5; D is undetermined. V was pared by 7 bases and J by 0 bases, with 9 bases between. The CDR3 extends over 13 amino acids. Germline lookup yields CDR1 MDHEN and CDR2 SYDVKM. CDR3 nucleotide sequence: TGTGCCAGCAACATTCGTTACCAAGAGACCCAGTACTTC. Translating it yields CASNIRYQETQYF.

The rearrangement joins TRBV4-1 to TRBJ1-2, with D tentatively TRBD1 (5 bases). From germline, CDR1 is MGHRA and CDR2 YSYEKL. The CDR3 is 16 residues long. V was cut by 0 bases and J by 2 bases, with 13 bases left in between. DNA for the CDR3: TGCGCCAGCAGCCAAGATTTCGGGGACCGAAACTATGGCTACACCTTC. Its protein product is CASSQDFGDRNYGYTF.

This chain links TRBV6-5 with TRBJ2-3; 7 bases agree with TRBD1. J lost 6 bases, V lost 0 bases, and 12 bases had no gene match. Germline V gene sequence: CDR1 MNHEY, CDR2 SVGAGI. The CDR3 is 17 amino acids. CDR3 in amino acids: CASSYSIGPGGRDTQYF. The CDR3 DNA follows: TGTGCCAGCAGTTACTCGATAGGGCCAGGGGGTCGGGATACGCAGTATTTT.

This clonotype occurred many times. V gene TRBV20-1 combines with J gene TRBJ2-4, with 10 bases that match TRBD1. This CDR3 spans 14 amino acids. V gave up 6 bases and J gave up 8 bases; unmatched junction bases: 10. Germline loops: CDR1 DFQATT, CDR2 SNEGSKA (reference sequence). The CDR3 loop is CSATTGTGADIQYF. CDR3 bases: TGCAGTGCGACAACCGGGACAGGGGCGGACATTCAGTACTTC.

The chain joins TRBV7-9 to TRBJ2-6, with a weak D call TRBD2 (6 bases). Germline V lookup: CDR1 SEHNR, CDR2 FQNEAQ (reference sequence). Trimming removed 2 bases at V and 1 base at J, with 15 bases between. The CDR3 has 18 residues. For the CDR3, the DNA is TGTGCCAGCAGCTTATTAGCCCGCGGGGCTTCTGGGGCCAACGTCCTGACTTTC. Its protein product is CASSLLARGASGANVLTF.

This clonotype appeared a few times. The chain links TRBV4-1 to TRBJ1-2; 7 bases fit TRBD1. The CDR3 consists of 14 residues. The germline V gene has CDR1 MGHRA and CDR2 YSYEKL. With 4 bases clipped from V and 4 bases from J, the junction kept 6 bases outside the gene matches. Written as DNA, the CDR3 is TGCGCCAGCAGCCGAGAGACAGGGACCTATGGCTACACCTTC. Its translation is CASSRETGTYGYTF.

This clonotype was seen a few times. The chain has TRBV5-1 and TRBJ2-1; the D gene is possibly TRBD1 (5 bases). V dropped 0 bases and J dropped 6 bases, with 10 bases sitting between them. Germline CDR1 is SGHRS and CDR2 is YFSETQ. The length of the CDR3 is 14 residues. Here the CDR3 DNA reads TGCGCCAGCAGCTTGGCCGGGCAGGGCAATGAGCAGTTCTTC. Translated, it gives CASSLAGQGNEQFF.

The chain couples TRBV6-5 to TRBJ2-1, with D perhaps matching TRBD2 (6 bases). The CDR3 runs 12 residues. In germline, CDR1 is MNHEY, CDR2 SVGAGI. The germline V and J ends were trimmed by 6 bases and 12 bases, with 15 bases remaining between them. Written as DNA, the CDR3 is TGTGCCAGCAGCCGGGGGAGCGCAACGCAGTTCTTC. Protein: CASSRGSATQFF.

The CDR3 here is CASSFGRRNTEAFF. The CDR3 DNA reads TGTGCCAGCAGCTTTGGGAGACGGAACACTGAAGCTTTCTTT. V gene TRBV7-2 combines with J gene TRBJ1-1; D gene unclear. The CDR3 extends over 14 amino acids. The germline gives CDR1 SGHTA, CDR2 FQGNSA. V was trimmed by 3 bases and J by 1 base, leaving 9 bases between them. The full variable domain, in which reference TRBV7-2 and TRBJ1-1 provide the parts outside the CDR3, is GAGVSQSPSNKVTEKGKDVELRCDPISGHTALYWYRQSLGQGLEFLIYFQGNSAPDKSGLPSDRFSAERTGGSVSTLTIQRTQQEDSAVYLCASSFGRRNTEAFFGQGTRLTVV.

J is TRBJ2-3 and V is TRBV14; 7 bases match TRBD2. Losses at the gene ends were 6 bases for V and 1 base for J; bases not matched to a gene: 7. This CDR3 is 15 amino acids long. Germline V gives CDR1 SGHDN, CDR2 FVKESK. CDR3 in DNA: TGTGCCAGCAGTCAGACGGGGGGTCGCACAGATACGCAGTATTTT. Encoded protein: CASSQTGGRTDTQYF.

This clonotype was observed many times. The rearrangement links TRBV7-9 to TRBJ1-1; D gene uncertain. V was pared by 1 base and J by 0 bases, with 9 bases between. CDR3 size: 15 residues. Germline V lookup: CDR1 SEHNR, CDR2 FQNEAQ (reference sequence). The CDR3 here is CASSLDGRMNTEAFF. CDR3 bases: TGTGCCAGCAGCTTAGACGGCAGGATGAACACTGAAGCTTTCTTT.

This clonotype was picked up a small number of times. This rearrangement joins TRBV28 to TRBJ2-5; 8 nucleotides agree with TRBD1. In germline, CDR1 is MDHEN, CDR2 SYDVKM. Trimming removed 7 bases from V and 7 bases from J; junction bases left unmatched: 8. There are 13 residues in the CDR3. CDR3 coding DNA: TGTGCCAGCATCCAGGGGGCTGGGGGGACCCAGTACTTC. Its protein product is CASIQGAGGTQYF.

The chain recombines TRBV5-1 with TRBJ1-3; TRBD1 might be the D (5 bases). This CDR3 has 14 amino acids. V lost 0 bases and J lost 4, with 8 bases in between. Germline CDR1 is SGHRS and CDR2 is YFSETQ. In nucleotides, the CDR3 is TGCGCCAGCAGCTTGGAAGGGGAAGGAAACACCATATATTTT. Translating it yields CASSLEGEGNTIYF.